The 21 T cell receptor beta chains listed next were all sequenced from one sample in a study of CD8 T cells in Susac syndrome. The RNA input was about 0.5 to 1 ug, and it was reverse transcribed with random hexamers. Via MiXCR, TCRdb re-called the immunoSEQ multiplex PCR reads, giving one row per CDR3 protein. The sample has roughly 86,000 distinct CDR3 sequences, roughly 95% seen once. The specimen was CD8+ T cells from PBMCs. Receptors originate from a human donor with Susac syndrome.

This chain uses TRBV20-1 with TRBJ2-3, with D possibly matching TRBD1 (6 bases). This CDR3 contains 13 residues. Germline V gene lookup returns CDR1 DFQATT and CDR2 SNEGSKA (reference sequence). V was pared by 4 bases and J by 7 bases, with 15 bases between. As DNA, the CDR3 is TGCAGTGCTAACAGGGTGGGTGGAAATACGCAGTATTTT. This encodes CSANRVGGNTQYF.

This chain connects TRBV6-2 or TRBV6-3 to TRBJ1-2; unclear D gene. In germline, CDR1 is MNHEY, CDR2 SVGEGT. Trimming pared 8 bases from V and 3 bases from J, leaving 7 bases between. The CDR3 loop spans 11 amino acids. The DNA for the CDR3 is TGTGCCAGCTCGGTCTACTATGGCTACACCTTC. It is translated as CASSVYYGYTF.

This chain joins TRBV24-1 and TRBJ2-6; D is unresolved. Germline CDR1 reads KGHDR; CDR2 reads SFDVKD. V gave up 6 bases and J gave up 0 bases, with 8 bases separating them. The length of the CDR3 is 15 residues. The CDR3 sequence: CATSLGTSGANVLTF. CDR3 bases: TGTGCCACCAGTCTCGGTACCTCTGGGGCCAACGTCCTGACTTTC.

This chain joins TRBV20-1 and TRBJ1-1; TRBD1 might be the D (6 bases). The ends were cut back, 0 bases at V and 1 base at J, with 12 bases in the middle. Germline V CDR1 and CDR2: DFQATT, SNEGSKA (reference sequence). CDR3 length equals 15 residues. The CDR3 DNA sequence: TGCAGTGCTAGAGATCTAAGGACAGCGAACACTGAAGCTTTCTTT. Its translation is CSARDLRTANTEAFF.

In its sample, this clonotype was seen once. The chain uses TRBV18 and TRBJ1-1; D uncertain. CDR1 KGHSH and CDR2 LQKENI come from the germline V gene. The CDR3 consists of 16 residues. The V end was cut by 2 bases, the J end by 0 bases, with 13 bases between. CDR3 in DNA: TGTGCCAGCTCACCATCGAGTACCGATCTGAACACTGAAGCTTTCTTT. Translating it yields CASSPSSTDLNTEAFF.

The rearrangement joins TRBV28 to TRBJ2-1; the match to TRBD2 covers 9 bases. V was pared by 3 bases and J by 3 bases, with 6 bases of the junction left unmatched. Germline-derived CDR1 and CDR2 are MDHEN and SYDVKM. The CDR3 contains 16 residues. DNA of the CDR3: TGTGCCAGCAGTTTGGGGGCGGGGGGGCTCTACAATGAGCAGTTCTTC. Amino acids: CASSLGAGGLYNEQFF.

This clonotype was counted a single time. The chain uses TRBV23-1 and TRBJ1-5; the match to TRBD1 covers 7 bases. TRBV23-1 is an open reading frame whose function is uncertain. Trimming removed 4 bases from V and 2 bases from J; junction bases left unmatched: 17. The CDR3 spans 19 residues. The CDR3 DNA sequence: TGCGCCAGCAGTCGCAGGTGGACGTCAGGGGGTATTCGCAATCAGCCCCAGCATTTT. Its protein is CASSRRWTSGGIRNQPQHF.

The rearrangement joins TRBV20-1 to TRBJ2-1, with D maybe TRBD2 (6 bases). Trimming removed 0 bases at V and 9 bases at J, with 15 bases between. Germline lookup yields CDR1 DFQATT and CDR2 SNEGSKA (reference sequence). CDR3 length: 14 amino acids. CDR3 amino acids: CSARDRVRDFEQFF. CDR3 nucleotides: TGCAGTGCTAGAGATCGAGTCAGGGACTTTGAGCAGTTCTTC.

The chain carries TRBV12-3 or TRBV12-4 and TRBJ1-2; D call uncertain. The V end was cut by 10 bases, the J end by 2 bases, with 8 bases between. The CDR3 totals 11 residues. Here the CDR3 DNA reads TGTGCCACCGGACGGAACTATGGCTACACCTTC. Amino acid sequence: CATGRNYGYTF.

The rearrangement joins TRBV12-3 or TRBV12-4 to TRBJ2-5; 9 bases fit TRBD2. This CDR3 contains 15 residues. V dropped 5 bases and J dropped 1; count of bases not matched to a gene: 5. CDR3 region: CASSPPGLAQETQYF. In nucleotides, the CDR3 is TGTGCCAGCAGTCCGCCGGGACTAGCCCAAGAGACCCAGTACTTC.

CDR3 amino acids: CASSPPTPTGELFF. In DNA, the CDR3 is TGCGCCAGCAGCCCGCCTACTCCCACCGGGGAGCTGTTTTTT. The chain has TRBV5-1 and TRBJ2-2; D is ambiguous. The V end was cut by 4 bases, the J end by 4 bases, with 11 bases between. The CDR3 covers 14 residues. The V gene's germline CDR1 is SGHRS and CDR2 YFSETQ.

The chain combines TRBV20-1 with TRBJ1-4; TRBD1 is a possible D gene (6 bases). The CDR3 loop spans 15 amino acids. Germline values: CDR1 DFQATT, CDR2 SNEGSKA (reference sequence). The CDR3 DNA follows: TGCAGGGCTTCCCGGGGGGGCTCGCCGCGGGAAAAACTGTTTTTT. It is translated as CRASRGGSPREKLFF.

The chain has TRBV6-6 and TRBJ1-6, with 7 bases aligning to TRBD1. This CDR3 is built from 13 residues. Germline V gene lookup returns CDR1 MNHNY and CDR2 SVGAGI (reference sequence). V shed 7 bases, J shed 7 bases, and the junction held 4 bases outside the gene matches. CDR3 region: CASKGAQNSPLHF. CDR3 in DNA: TGTGCCAGCAAGGGGGCTCAGAATTCACCCCTCCACTTT.

DNA for the CDR3: TGCAGTATTTCGACAGGGGGCTCAAGCGGCGAGCAGTACTTC. Translating it yields CSISTGGSSGEQYF. The chain joins TRBV29-1 to TRBJ2-7; 10 bases match TRBD1. Germline assignment: CDR1 SQVTM and CDR2 ANQGSEA. CDR3 length: 14 residues.

This clonotype was detected only once. The genes are TRBV11-3 and TRBJ2-1; maybe TRBD1 (6 bases). The CDR3 is 16 amino acids. The V end was cut by 5 bases, the J end by 4 bases, with 18 bases between. Germline CDR1 is SGHNT and CDR2 is YENEEA. The CDR3 DNA follows: TGTGCCAGCAGCCCCAAACGGCGGACAGAGTACAATGAGCAGTTCTTC. Residues: CASSPKRRTEYNEQFF.

V gene TRBV19 combines with J gene TRBJ1-1, with TRBD1 as a possible D gene (5 bases). The CDR3 totals 14 residues. CDR1 LNHDA and CDR2 SQIVND come from the germline V gene (reference sequence). Trimming pared 8 bases from V and 5 bases from J, leaving 18 bases between. This chain's CDR3 is CASPSPQGLTEAFF. CDR3 DNA: TGTGCCAGTCCCTCCCCTCAGGGTCTGACTGAAGCTTTCTTT.

The rearrangement uses TRBV30 and TRBJ2-4; a weak D match, TRBD1 (5 bases). V lost 0 bases and J lost 6, with 12 bases in between. This CDR3 region has 14 residues. Germline lookup yields CDR1 GTSNPN and CDR2 SVGIG (reference sequence). CDR3 region: CAWSVGHLTNIQYF. The DNA for the CDR3 is TGTGCCTGGAGTGTAGGACACCTGACAAACATTCAGTACTTC. Variable domain in full (rest from reference TRBV30 and TRBJ2-4): SQTIHQWPATLVQPVGSPLSLECTVEGTSNPNLYWYRQAAGRGLQLLFYSVGIGQISSEVPQNLSASRPQDRQFILSSKKLLLSDSGFYLCAWSVGHLTNIQYFGAGTRLSVL.

V usage is TRBV24-1 and J usage is TRBJ1-1, with D uncertain. Germline V gene sequence: CDR1 KGHDR, CDR2 SFDVKD. V gave up 1 base and J gave up 1 base, with 12 bases separating them. There are 16 residues in the CDR3. CDR3 bases: TGTGCCACCAGTGATTTTAAAGAGGCAAGGAACACTGAAGCTTTCTTT. Translation: CATSDFKEARNTEAFF.

This chain joins TRBV5-4 and TRBJ2-3; D uncertain. The CDR3 length is 14 residues. CDR1 is SGHNT and CDR2 is YYREEE in the germline V gene (reference sequence). V lost 0 bases to trimming and J lost 2 bases, with 7 bases between them. Written as DNA, the CDR3 is TGTGCCAGCAGCTTGGTATCCAACACAGATACGCAGTATTTT. As protein: CASSLVSNTDTQYF.

This sequence joins TRBV5-6 and TRBJ2-3; D is ambiguous. The CDR3 contains 15 residues. V lost 3 bases to trimming and J lost 4 bases, with 15 bases between them. Per germline, CDR1 SGHDT and CDR2 YYEEEE. CDR3 nucleotides: TGTGCCAGCAGCTCGGCCGAATTCTCGGCAGATACGCAGTATTTT. Translating it yields CASSSAEFSADTQYF. The full variable domain, with the rest looked up from reference TRBV5-6 and TRBJ2-3, is DAGVTQSPTHLIKTRGQQVTLRCSPKSGHDTVSWYQQALGQGPQFIFQYYEEEERQRGNFPDRFSGHQFPNYSSELNVNALLLGDSALYLCASSSAEFSADTQYFGPGTRLTVL.

V is TRBV19 and J is TRBJ1-5, with D maybe TRBD1 (5 bases). The germline V gene has CDR1 LNHDA and CDR2 SQIVND (reference sequence). This CDR3 is built from 14 residues. The V end lost 4 bases, the J end lost 5 bases, and 12 bases lay between the germline ends. The CDR3 here is CASSSRGTDQPQHF. In DNA form, the CDR3 reads TGTGCCAGTAGTAGCCGGGGCACCGATCAGCCCCAGCATTTT.